Below, 25 T cell receptor beta chains from the same sample are listed, as sequenced in a study of T cells after yellow fever vaccination. One entry per CDR3 protein results from TCRdb running MiXCR on the 5' RACE reads. The data show about 580,000 distinct CDR3 sequences, around a sixth seen once. This material consisted of PBMCs, taken 5 to 6 days after the first yellow fever vaccination. All receptors derive from a man between 18 and 29 years old who received the YFV17D yellow fever vaccine.

This clonotype was seen only a few times. This rearrangement joins TRBV20-1 to TRBJ2-7; D is unclear. The CDR3 spans 13 residues. The germline CDR1 and CDR2 sequences are DFQATT and SNEGSKA (reference sequence). V lost 2 bases and J 1 base, leaving 9 bases between the germline ends. CDR3 region: CSARQYRSYEQYF. The DNA of the CDR3 is TGCAGTGCTAGACAGTATCGGTCCTACGAGCAGTACTTC.

The V and J genes are TRBV14 and TRBJ2-7; D may match TRBD1 or TRBD2 (5 bases each). Germline values: CDR1 SGHDN, CDR2 FVKESK. V dropped 5 bases and J dropped 2 bases, with 19 bases sitting between them. The CDR3 covers 16 residues. CDR3: CASSSLRGAPTYEQYF. CDR3 in DNA: TGTGCCAGCAGCTCCCTCCGGGGCGCCCCTACCTACGAGCAGTACTTC.

This clonotype occurred a few times. The genes are TRBV7-3 and TRBJ1-6; 7 bases agree with TRBD1. V trimming: 5 bases; J trimming: 10 bases; junction bases outside the gene matches: 14. This CDR3 contains 16 residues. Per the germline V gene, CDR1 is SGHTA and CDR2 is FQGTGA. CDR3 DNA: TGTGCCAGCAGCGCATCGACAGGGAGAAGGTCCTCACCCCTCCACTTT. This encodes CASSASTGRRSSPLHF. The variable domain in full, completed from reference TRBV7-3 and TRBJ1-6, reads GAGVSQTPSNKVTEKGKYVELRCDPISGHTALYWYRQSLGQGPEFLIYFQGTGAADDSGLPNDRFFAVRPEGSVSTLKIQRTERGDSAVYLCASSASTGRRSSPLHFGNGTRLTVT.

This clonotype appeared many times. The rearrangement uses TRBV20-1 and TRBJ2-5; 8 nucleotides line up with TRBD2. This CDR3 contains 15 residues. The junction had 7 bases not matched to a gene; V was cut back by 0 bases and J by 4 bases. In germline, CDR1 is DFQATT, CDR2 SNEGSKA (reference sequence). DNA of the CDR3: TGCAGTGCTAGAGATCCCAGCGGGGGTGGAGAGACCCAGTACTTC. It translates to CSARDPSGGGETQYF.

Many counts were recorded for this clonotype. This rearrangement joins TRBV6-5 to TRBJ2-2; D gene unclear. The V end lost 1 base, the J end lost 5 bases, and 8 bases lay between the germline ends. Germline V gene sequence: CDR1 MNHEY, CDR2 SVGAGI. The CDR3 sequence is 14 residues long. The CDR3 DNA follows: TGTGCCAGCAGTTACTTACACACGACCGGGGAGCTGTTTTTT. This gives the protein CASSYLHTTGELFF.

The chain has TRBV7-3 and TRBJ2-5; D remains unclear. V was clipped by 6 bases and J by 1 base, with 15 bases between them. Germline CDR1 SGHTA, CDR2 FQGTGA. The CDR3 has 15 amino acids. The CDR3 spells CASSRGPSLQETQYF. CDR3 sequence (DNA): TGTGCCAGCAGTCGTGGGCCGTCTCTCCAAGAGACCCAGTACTTC.

The chain is built from TRBV4-1 and TRBJ2-7; maybe TRBD1 (6 bases). Germline lookup yields CDR1 MGHRA and CDR2 YSYEKL. The CDR3 runs 19 residues. Between the trimmed V and J ends, which lost 1 base and 2 bases, there was a span of 24 bases. The CDR3 here is CASSQAQGSAHVGPYEQYV. CDR3 nucleotides: TGCGCCAGCAGCCAAGCCCAGGGGTCGGCTCATGTTGGGCCCTACGAGCAGTACGTC.

This clonotype was recorded a few times. V usage is TRBV4-3 and J usage is TRBJ1-3, with unresolved D. CDR3 length: 14 amino acids. The ends were cut back, 0 bases at V and 4 bases at J, with 7 bases in the middle. Germline V gene lookup returns CDR1 LGHNA and CDR2 YSLEER. The CDR3 is CASSQEYRGNTIYF. CDR3 DNA sequence: TGCGCCAGCAGCCAAGAATATCGGGGAAACACCATATATTTT.

The chain combines TRBV28 with TRBJ1-2; TRBD1 matches at 11 bases. J lost 1 base, V lost 6 bases, and 7 bases had no gene match. Germline lookup yields CDR1 MDHEN and CDR2 SYDVKM. The CDR3 is made up of 16 amino acids. CDR3 sequence reads: CASSKDRGLINYGYTF. The CDR3 DNA sequence: TGTGCCAGCAGCAAGGACAGGGGGCTTATTAACTATGGCTACACCTTC.

This clonotype came up many times. The rearrangement joins TRBV30 to TRBJ1-6, with a tentative D call TRBD1 (5 bases). The length of the CDR3 is 10 residues. CDR1 and CDR2 (germline): GTSNPN, SVGIG (reference sequence). Trimming stripped 5 bases from V and 14 bases from J, with 10 bases between. The CDR3 DNA reads as TGTGCCTGGGGCCGGGGGGCCCTCCACTTT. Encoded protein: CAWGRGALHF. The entire variable domain, with the rest obtained from reference TRBV30 and TRBJ1-6, is as follows: SQTIHQWPATLVQPVGSPLSLECTVEGTSNPNLYWYRQAAGRGLQLLFYSVGIGQISSEVPQNLSASRPQDRQFILSSKKLLLSDSGFYLCAWGRGALHFGNGTRLTVT.

The table lists this clonotype with a few counts. V usage is TRBV11-1 and J usage is TRBJ2-2, with 8 bases that match TRBD1. The CDR3 is 15 amino acids. The V and J ends lost 3 bases and 6 bases, in that order; junction bases with no gene match: 6. Germline CDR1 is SGHAT and CDR2 is FQDESV (reference sequence). The CDR3 is CASSLGAQGAGELFF. The CDR3, as DNA: TGTGCCAGCAGCTTGGGGGCACAGGGGGCCGGGGAGCTGTTTTTT.

This rearrangement joins TRBV3-1 to TRBJ2-3; perhaps TRBD1 as D (5 bases). The germline V gene encodes CDR1 LGHDT and CDR2 YNNKEL (reference sequence). The V end lost 4 bases, the J end lost 3 bases, and 17 bases lay between the germline ends. The CDR3 totals 16 residues. As DNA, the CDR3 is TGTGCCAGCAGCCCAGAAGGGGTAGCTGGGACAGATACGCAGTATTTT. Translation: CASSPEGVAGTDTQYF.

The chain joins TRBV15 to TRBJ1-1; no firm D call. The CDR3 runs to 13 residues. Germline V CDR1 and CDR2: LNHNV, YYDKDF (reference sequence). With 6 bases removed from V and 5 bases from J, the gap between germline ends came to 13 bases. The CDR3, as DNA: TGTGCCACCAGACAAGAGCGGACGACTGAAGCTTTCTTT. This sequence encodes CATRQERTTEAFF.

As DNA, the CDR3 is TGTGCCAGCAGCCCGGGACGGCCTAACTATGGCTACACCTTC. This encodes CASSPGRPNYGYTF. V gene TRBV12-3 or TRBV12-4 combines with J gene TRBJ1-2; a possible D gene is TRBD1 (5 bases). The V gene lost 6 bases and the J gene lost 0 bases, with 11 bases spanning the gap. The CDR3 totals 14 residues.

In regard to this clonotype: A much bigger clone sits one base away, suggesting this may be a read error. The gene calls are TRBV7-3 and TRBJ2-1; D is unresolved. In germline, CDR1 is SGHTA, CDR2 FQGTGA. There are 12 residues in the CDR3. V lost 8 bases to trimming and J lost 0 bases, with 5 bases between them. The CDR3 sequence: CASGDSYNEQFF. The CDR3, as DNA: TGTGCCAGCGGGGACTCCTACAATGAGCAGTTCTTC.

This clonotype was recorded a few times. The genes are TRBV6-1 and TRBJ2-7; 11 nucleotides align to TRBD1. The V gene end was trimmed by 8 bases and the J gene end by 3 bases; junction bases not matched to a gene: 3. The CDR3 is 13 amino acids. The germline V gene has CDR1 MNHNS and CDR2 SASEGT. The DNA for the CDR3 is TGTGCCAGCGCTGGGACAGGGGGCTACGAGCAGTACGTC. Translating gives CASAGTGGYEQYV.

This clonotype was recorded many times. This chain joins TRBV7-2 and TRBJ1-3, with 8 bases lining up with TRBD1. V gave up 6 bases and J gave up 4 bases; unmatched junction bases: 8. The germline V gene has CDR1 SGHTA and CDR2 FQGNSA. The CDR3 extends over 15 amino acids. This CDR3 is CASSLSGGSGNTIYF. The DNA of the CDR3 is TGTGCCAGCAGTTTATCAGGGGGCTCAGGAAACACCATATATTTT.

V and J are TRBV5-1 and TRBJ2-1, with D maybe TRBD2 (5 bases). Germline CDR1 SGHRS, CDR2 YFSETQ. V was cut by 1 base and J by 3 bases, with 11 bases left in between. The CDR3 totals 15 residues. The CDR3 DNA sequence: TGCGCCAGCAGCTTGATGGGAGTCGGCTACAATGAGCAGTTCTTC. Protein sequence: CASSLMGVGYNEQFF.

V usage is TRBV10-3 and J usage is TRBJ2-3; a possible D gene is TRBD1 (5 bases). CDR3 length equals 14 residues. The V end was cut by 7 bases, the J end by 4 bases, with 15 bases between. Germline V lookup: CDR1 ENHRY, CDR2 SYGVKD. The CDR3: CAITRGDGADTQYF. As DNA, the CDR3 is TGTGCCATCACTAGGGGCGATGGGGCAGATACGCAGTATTTT.

There are a few counts of this clonotype. V usage is TRBV6-2 or TRBV6-3 and J usage is TRBJ1-5; TRBD1 matches at 10 bases. This CDR3 region has 14 residues. Per the germline V gene, CDR1 is MNHEY and CDR2 is SVGEGT. V lost 5 bases, J lost 5 bases, and 3 bases stayed unmatched. For the CDR3, the DNA is TGTGCCAGCAGTCGACAGGGGGCTCATCAGCCCCAGCATTTT. Amino acids: CASSRQGAHQPQHF.

The chain has TRBV7-2 and TRBJ2-2; no clear D gene. The CDR3 spans 13 residues. Between the trimmed V and J ends, which lost 4 bases and 8 bases, there was a span of 11 bases. Germline loops: CDR1 SGHTA, CDR2 FQGNSA. CDR3 residues: CASSSTSVGELFF. The CDR3 bases are TGTGCCAGCAGCTCTACCTCCGTTGGGGAGCTGTTTTTT.

This clonotype was detected only a few times. The J gene is TRBJ2-3, the V gene TRBV20-1, with 10 bases fitting TRBD2. V shed 5 bases and J 1 base; nucleotides not matched to a gene: 6. Germline CDR1 DFQATT, CDR2 SNEGSKA (reference sequence). The CDR3 runs to 15 residues. The CDR3 sequence is CSAGYSGGRTDTQYF. CDR3 nucleotide sequence: TGCAGTGCTGGATATAGCGGGGGGCGCACAGATACGCAGTATTTT.

This clonotype showed up just a few times. This chain connects TRBV6-1 to TRBJ2-7; 7 bases align to TRBD1. Per germline, CDR1 MNHNS and CDR2 SASEGT. The CDR3 consists of 11 residues. The J segment lost 5 bases and the V segment lost 6 bases, leaving 1 base of the junction unmatched. CDR3 residues: CASRTGHEQYV. Here the CDR3 DNA reads TGTGCCAGCAGGACAGGGCACGAGCAGTACGTC.

The V and J genes are TRBV19 and TRBJ2-7, with TRBD1 matching over 7 bases. Trimming took 6 bases from V and 0 from J; bases not matched to a gene: 8. Germline V gives CDR1 LNHDA, CDR2 SQIVND (reference sequence). The CDR3 covers 15 residues. CDR3 sequence (DNA): TGTGCCAGTAGGGCCCGACAGGGAGCCTCCTACGAGCAGTACTTC. Its translation is CASRARQGASYEQYF. The full variable domain, with the rest looked up from reference TRBV19 and TRBJ2-7, is DGGITQSPKYLFRKEGQNVTLSCEQNLNHDAMYWYRQDPGQGLRLIYYSQIVNDFQKGDIAEGYSVSREKKESFPLTVTSAQKNPTAFYLCASRARQGASYEQYFGPGTRLTVT.

Here the CDR3 reads CASSWSSGQETQYF. The CDR3, as DNA: TGTGCCAGCAGTTGGTCTAGCGGCCAAGAGACCCAGTACTTC. The rearrangement uses TRBV12-3 or TRBV12-4 and TRBJ2-5; 7 bases map to TRBD2. Trimming removed 4 bases from V and 1 base from J; junction bases left unmatched: 3. The CDR3 covers 14 residues.